This T cell receptor beta chain was obtained from a study of CD8 T cells in ankylosing spondylitis. The study's findings and limits: Past research had described some motif variants in reactive arthritis synovial fluid and blood. The clones that were linked to disease were reported to be significantly enriched in matched synovial fluid samples from ankylosing spondylitis patients. A TCR beta motif of under ten highly homologous variants appeared characteristic of ankylosing spondylitis blood.

TCRdb re-called the 5' RACE reads with MiXCR, one entry per CDR3 protein. The data contain around 99,000 distinct CDR3 sequences, 8.8% of them singletons. V was clipped by 6 bases and J by 9 bases; unmatched bases: 2. The CDR3 sequence is 10 residues long. CDR1 and CDR2 from the germline V gene are SQVTM and ANQGSEA. In its sample, this clonotype was seen a few times. Its antigen is unidentified. This rearrangement joins TRBV29-1 to TRBJ2-1; 7 nucleotides match TRBD1. This sequence originates from a male donor with ankylosing spondylitis or in good health (not recorded which). Sequencing input: blood, either unsorted or a sorted T cell fraction (not recorded which). The CDR3 protein is CSVTGVEQFF. The CDR3 region has the DNA TGCAGCGTCACAGGGGTTGAGCAGTTCTTC.